Only one count was recorded for the clone carrying this TCR beta chain. This table comes from immunoSEQ multiplex PCR, and its TCRdb copy is limited to in-frame clones, with some not included. The table lists roughly 290,000 clones, over 75% of them singletons. The source of the sample is a study of blood T cell repertoires in COVID-19. The wider study: COVID-19 samples collected from the United States, Italy and Spain covered acute and convalescent phases.

V was clipped by 6 bases and J by 8 bases; unmatched bases: 4. Germline V gene sequence: CDR1 LGHDT, CDR2 YNNKEL (reference sequence). The CDR3 is 12 amino acids. V is TRBV3-1 (or the pseudogene TRBV3-2) and J is TRBJ2-1, with TRBD1 identical over 7 bases. Sample: peripheral blood. This TCR came from a woman aged 55-75 years with acute or convalescent COVID-19. This chain's CDR3 is CASSHRGHEQFF. The CDR3 nucleotides are TGTGCCAGCAGTCACAGGGGCCATGAGCAGTTCTTC.